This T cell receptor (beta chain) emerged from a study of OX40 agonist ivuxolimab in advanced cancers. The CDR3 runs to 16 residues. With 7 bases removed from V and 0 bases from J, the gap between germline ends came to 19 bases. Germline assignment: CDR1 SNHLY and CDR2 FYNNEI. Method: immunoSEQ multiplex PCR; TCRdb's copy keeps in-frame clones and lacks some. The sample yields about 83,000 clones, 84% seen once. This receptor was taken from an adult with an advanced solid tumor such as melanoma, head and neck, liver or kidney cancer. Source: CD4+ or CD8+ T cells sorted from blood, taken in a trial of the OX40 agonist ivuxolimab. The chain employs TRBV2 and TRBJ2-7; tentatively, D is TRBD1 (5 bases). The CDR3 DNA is TGTGCCAGCATTCCCCTTCGCAGGGAATCCTCCTACGAGCAGTACTTC. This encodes CASIPLRRESSYEQYF.